This record covers a single TCR beta chain. Other DNA sequences in the same sample also yield this CDR3. Trimming took 6 bases from V and 7 from J; bases not matched to a gene: 3. CDR1 is LNHNV, CDR2 YYDKDF, per germline (reference sequence). The CDR3 contains 13 residues. This sample is drawn from a study of blood T cell repertoires in COVID-19. Some clones are missing from TCRdb's copy, which holds only in-frame ones; the method was immunoSEQ multiplex PCR. The sample contains about 480,000 clones, more than 85% of which appear only once. This sequence joins TRBV15 and TRBJ1-6, with 7 positions matching TRBD1. This TCR derives from an older woman who had recovered from COVID-19. Specimen: PBMCs or T cells enriched from blood (not recorded which). CDR3 DNA sequence: TGTGCCACCAGTCGACAGGGAAATTCACCCCTCCACTTT. This translates into CATSRQGNSPLHF.